What follows is one T cell receptor beta chain and its context. This clone was recorded at least ten times. Its cognate antigen has yet to be identified. The input lacks base qualities; no much larger clone sits a single base away. The sample is drawn from a study of shared clonotypes between healthy human individuals (dated by TCRdb to 2020 to 2022). At the level of the whole study: The cohort included three men and a couple of women between 18 and 49 years of age. Per donor, leukapheresis produced somewhere between about 0.85 and 8.9 billion PBMCs. To estimate repertoire size and how much clonotypes are shared between individuals, the study performed deep sequencing of blood TCR repertoires from 4 to 6 healthy adults. Libraries were prepared and TCR repertoires were sequenced by different laboratories using diverse techniques, in order to increase sequencing depth and limit assay-specific biases. For each donor, CD4 naive and CD4 memory were each run on three plates, CD8 naive on two plates, and CD8 memory on one plate. The study at large found these results: The small number of donors limited the genetic and exposure-history diversity represented. Clonotypes shared by all four sorted-subset donors showed higher generation probabilities than non-shared clonotypes. Sharing across a few donors was observed for roughly 5.4% of naive CD4, 3% to 3.5% of naive CD8, about 2.3% of memory CD4, and approximately 0.41% of memory CD8 clonotypes. Naive subsets generally had larger estimated clonotype richness than memory subsets. Based on pairwise subsampling, the degree of clonotype sharing among donors was expected to be affected by sequencing depth. Even with the large sequencing depth, rarefaction of the sorted-subset datasets indicated that sequencing was incomplete. Sampling was restricted to blood, and TCR repertoires in tissue are likely to differ from TCR repertoires in blood.

Using the deep immunoSEQ assay, TCR CDR3 regions were amplified from genomic DNA by multiplex PCR. For each cell subset, the extracted genomic DNA was distributed evenly across all wells of several immunoSEQ 96-well plates, and each plate served as one replicate. For sorted subsets, approximately 0.2 ug of genomic DNA, equivalent to around 29,000 T cell genomes, went into each replicate PCR. Purified libraries were quantified with a Qubit 3.0 fluorometer, sized on a Bioanalyzer 2100, and re-quantified with the KAPA Library Quantification kit. Every immunoSEQ 96-well plate was sequenced on a separate single-read 150-cycle Illumina NextSeq 550 flow cell. In the paper's pipeline: Because only junctional sequences without quality scores were contained in the immunoSEQ output, filtering matching that applied to full-length reads could not be performed. To assign V/J genes and CDR3, sequences were annotated against IMGT germline references using PyIR, a Python wrapper for IgBLAST v1.9. Reads were removed for weak V/J assignments (E-value above 1e-6), missing CDR3, stop codons, out-of-frame junctions, or ambiguous translated residues. A V3J clonotype was defined by an identical inferred V gene, J gene, and CDR3 amino acid sequence. To compute the percentage overlap between repertoires, the number of shared unique clonotypes was divided by the size of the smaller repertoire. Repertoire richness was assessed with RTK rarefaction, the Chao1 estimator, and Recon v2.1 estimates of unobserved clonotypes. Generation probabilities were computed with OLGA for all TCRbeta clonotypes obtained by the gDNA method from a handful of donors. What TCRdb holds here is the immuneACCESS table cut down to in-frame rearrangements. Part of the clones is not present; checked against another copy, under half of the missing clones reflect an unresolved V gene, and the others are unexplained. That table gives V, J and clone size, and the DNA gave D and trimming. For this sample there are over a million clones; roughly 80% appear just once. The ten largest clones take up about 1.4% of the sample.

Donors were healthy HIV-negative adults with no recently reported acute infections or vaccinations. All donors were Caucasian adults living in Nashville, Tennessee, USA. CD4+ T cells were enriched through magnetic negative selection, after which naive cells were positively selected on CD45RA and the remaining negative fraction served as the memory subset. After blood collection by leukapheresis, PBMCs were isolated using Ficoll-Histopaque density gradient centrifugation and then cryopreserved in the vapor phase of liquid nitrogen. Purity and quantity of every magnetically sorted T cell population were checked by analytical flow cytometry. Genomic DNA was isolated from each sorted fraction and quantified by UV absorbance on a Nanodrop 2000c. This clonotype was sampled from a man between 18 and 35 years old in good health. The source material was memory CD4+ T cells sorted from blood. Per the publication, the cell subset or site label means: CD45RA-negative fraction.

The nucleotides read TGTGCCAGCTCACCGGACCAACCGAGCACAGATACGCAGTATTTT. Translated, it reads CASSPDQPSTDTQYF. Recombination joined TRBV18 with TRBJ2-3, with the D gene too uncertain to name. From its cysteine to its phenylalanine, the CDR3 spans 15 amino acids. The sequence is cut down to CDR3 DNA, 45 bases in frame from base 1. CDR1 and CDR2 (KGHSH, LQKENI) derive from the germline V gene. Deletion took 3 bases off V and 0 bases off J, with a span of 10 bases between the germline ends.